Following are 8 T cell receptor beta chains from one sample sequenced in a study of cytomegalovirus exposure and HLA in healthy donors. Profiled with immunoSEQ multiplex PCR; TCRdb holds only in-frame clones, not every one. The table includes more than 300,000 clones, roughly 89% detected once. Sequencing input: PBMCs. Receptors were obtained from a young woman in good health and CMV-seronegative.

This chain links TRBV18 with TRBJ1-3; D perhaps matches TRBD1 (5 bases). V gave up 4 bases and J gave up 0 bases, with 16 bases separating them. The CDR3 has 17 residues. Per the germline V gene, CDR1 is KGHSH and CDR2 is LQKENI. The CDR3 nucleotides are TGTGCCAGCTCACTCAATGCCGACAGCAGCTCTGGAAACACCATATATTTT. It codes for CASSLNADSSSGNTIYF.

J is TRBJ1-2 and V is TRBV7-6, with D possibly TRBD1 on 5 matching bases. V was cut by 5 bases and J by 1 base, with 11 bases left in between. The CDR3 covers 14 residues. The germline V gene encodes CDR1 SGHVS and CDR2 FNYEAQ. The DNA of the CDR3 is TGTGCCAGCAGCCTGACAGAGAATAACTATGGCTACACCTTC. Its translation: CASSLTENNYGYTF.

This clone was found once. The chain has TRBV9 and TRBJ2-1; D is perhaps TRBD2 (6 bases). This CDR3 region has 15 residues. Trimming cost V 3 bases and J 4 bases, with 14 bases left between them. Per germline, CDR1 SGDLS and CDR2 YYNGEE. The CDR3 DNA reads TGTGCCAGCAGCGGGTCGGGACTCCCGTACAATGAGCAGTTCTTC. It yields the protein CASSGSGLPYNEQFF.

The rearrangement joins TRBV11-2 to TRBJ2-1, with D possibly being TRBD1 (6 bases). Germline CDR1 reads SGHAT; CDR2 reads FQNNGV. This CDR3 spans 15 amino acids. V shed 0 bases and J shed 4 bases, with 10 bases lying between them. The CDR3 DNA follows: TGTGCCAGCAGCTTAGATGGGACAATATACAATGAGCAGTTCTTC. It codes for CASSLDGTIYNEQFF.

This clone was counted only a few times. The chain links TRBV11-2 to TRBJ1-1; no definite D call. This CDR3 has 13 amino acids. V shed 0 bases and J shed 1 base, with 3 bases lying between them. Germline CDR1 and CDR2: SGHAT and FQNNGV. This chain's CDR3 is CASSLDQNTEAFF. In nucleotides, the CDR3 is TGTGCCAGCAGCTTAGACCAGAACACTGAAGCTTTCTTT.

V and J are TRBV27 and TRBJ2-3; TRBD1 might be the D (7 bases). CDR1 and CDR2 from the germline V gene are MNHEY and SMNVEV (reference sequence). The CDR3 consists of 14 residues. V was pared by 11 bases and J by 14 bases, with 29 bases between. The CDR3 region is CAARETTPGGRRYF. The CDR3 DNA is TGTGCCGCAAGGGAGACTACCCCAGGGGGGCGGCGGTATTTT.

This clone was picked up one time. The chain is built from TRBV18 and TRBJ2-2; maybe TRBD2 (6 bases). Per germline, CDR1 KGHSH and CDR2 LQKENI. The V end was cut by 2 bases, the J end by 8 bases, with 18 bases between. The CDR3 is made up of 16 amino acids. The CDR3 protein is CASSPDLLGAGGELFF. CDR3 bases: TGTGCCAGCTCACCAGACCTCCTTGGTGCGGGAGGGGAGCTGTTTTTT.

This rearrangement joins TRBV27 to TRBJ2-7; a possible D gene is TRBD2 (7 bases). The V gene's germline CDR1 is MNHEY and CDR2 SMNVEV (reference sequence). This CDR3 region has 13 residues. V was cut by 2 bases and J by 4 bases, with 9 bases left in between. The CDR3 region has the DNA TGTGCCAGCAGTTTACGGGGGGCGTACGAGCAGTACTTC. It translates to CASSLRGAYEQYF.